Given below is one T cell receptor (beta chain) in context. The trim removed 4 bases at V and 6 bases at J, leaving 10 bases unmatched. The CDR3 covers 16 residues. Per the germline V gene, CDR1 is LGHNA and CDR2 is YNFKEQ. This sample is part of a study of blood T cell repertoires in COVID-19. At the level of the study: The origin of the acute and convalescent COVID-19 samples was the United States, Italy and Spain. T cells, B-cell-depleted T cells, or PBMCs provided the cDNA or gDNA that served as material.

The repertoire was sequenced with immunoSEQ multiplex PCR; TCRdb's copy has only in-frame clones and lacks some. The table has about 280,000 clones, about 90% seen once; the top ten hold about 2.2%. The rearrangement joins TRBV4-2 to TRBJ2-2; TRBD2 matches 8 bases. The receptor was isolated from a woman between 25 and 40 years old who had recovered from COVID-19. Source material: peripheral blood. For the CDR3, the DNA is TGTGCCAGCAGCCGGTGGGGAGCGGGAGACCCCGGGGAGCTGTTTTTT. It specifies CASSRWGAGDPGELFF.